The 20 T cell receptor beta chains given below trace back to one sample, sequenced in a study of blood T cells in healthy people across ages. A J-beta primer mix and a sample-barcoded 5' primer were used in a second PCR of about 7 to 12 cycles. MiXCR was run by TCRdb on the 5' RACE reads, yielding one entry per CDR3 protein. Of some 1.5 million distinct CDR3 sequences listed, roughly 43% were seen once; the top ten hold over 3.5%. Sequenced material: blood. Source of these receptors: a woman in her late teens or twenties in good health.

The chain employs TRBV12-3 or TRBV12-4 and TRBJ2-6; 8 bases agree with TRBD1. The CDR3 has 18 residues. After removal of 2 bases from V and 0 bases from J, the junction contained 6 bases not matched to a gene. CDR3 protein: CASSLSARGLSGANVLTF. For the CDR3, the DNA is TGTGCCAGCAGTTTATCGGCCAGGGGGCTCTCTGGGGCCAACGTCCTGACTTTC.

CDR3 DNA: TGTGCCAGCAGTTACCACCCACGGGCAACCTACGAGCAGTACTTC. The encoded protein is CASSYHPRATYEQYF. The rearrangement joins TRBV6-2 or TRBV6-3 to TRBJ2-7; D unresolved. This CDR3 has 15 residues. From germline, CDR1 is MNHEY and CDR2 SVGEGT. Trimming cost V 2 bases and J 2 bases, with 13 bases left between them.

This chain connects TRBV29-1 to TRBJ1-2; D is ambiguous. The germline V and J ends were trimmed by 6 bases and 1 base, with 9 bases remaining between them. There are 12 residues in the CDR3. CDR1 and CDR2 from the germline V gene are SQVTM and ANQGSEA. CDR3 DNA: TGCAGCGTCGGGGAACATAACTATGGCTACACCTTC. Amino acids: CSVGEHNYGYTF.

The V call is TRBV5-1, the J call TRBJ1-2, with unresolved D. This CDR3 is 13 amino acids long. The germline V and J ends were trimmed by 0 bases and 8 bases, with 11 bases remaining between them. The germline V gene has CDR1 SGHRS and CDR2 YFSETQ. In DNA form, the CDR3 reads TGCGCCAGCAGCTTGGACGCGGTTTCAGGCTACACCTTC. This encodes CASSLDAVSGYTF.

In this sample, this clonotype turned up once. The V and J genes are TRBV6-6 and TRBJ2-1; 10 bases are a match to TRBD1. The J call may not be correct, given that the DNA end is closer to TRBJ2-7. CDR1 and CDR2 from the germline V gene are MNHNY and SVGAGI (reference sequence). The CDR3 spans 16 residues. The CDR3 sequence is CASSYRGQGSYNEQYF. The CDR3 coding sequence is TGTGCCAGCAGCTACCGGGGACAGGGGTCCTACAATGAGCAGTACTTC.

This clonotype came up a few times. This rearrangement joins TRBV14 to TRBJ2-7, with no clear D. CDR1 and CDR2 (germline): SGHDN, FVKESK. CDR3 size: 15 residues. Trimming took off 4 bases at V and 0 bases at J, with 13 bases between the two ends. CDR3 loop: CASSRNRSPSYEQYF. The CDR3 bases are TGTGCCAGCAGCCGAAACAGATCACCCTCCTACGAGCAGTACTTC.

The J gene is TRBJ2-1, the V gene TRBV10-1; D possibly corresponds to TRBD2 (5 bases). The V gene's germline CDR1 is WNHNN and CDR2 SYGVQD (reference sequence). The length of the CDR3 is 14 residues. V shed 6 bases and J shed 6 bases, with 15 bases lying between them. As DNA, the CDR3 is TGCGCCAGCAGCGGGGTAGGGCACTCCAATGAGCAGTTCTTC. Its protein product is CASSGVGHSNEQFF.

This rearrangement joins TRBV4-3 to TRBJ2-1; D perhaps matches TRBD1 (6 bases). The CDR3 length is 16 residues. Germline V gives CDR1 LGHNA, CDR2 YSLEER. Trimming left V 0 bases short and J 8 bases short, with 17 bases between. In nucleotides, the CDR3 is TGCGCCAGCAGCCAAGAAGCCAGGGGACGGTCATATGAGCAGTTCTTC. The encoded protein is CASSQEARGRSYEQFF.

The chain has TRBV4-1 and TRBJ2-5; D gene ambiguous. The CDR3 extends over 14 amino acids. V was shortened by 0 bases and J by 2 bases, with 7 bases between the two germline ends. Germline-derived CDR1 and CDR2 are MGHRA and YSYEKL. In DNA, the CDR3 is TGCGCCAGCAGCCAAGAGGGTAGGCAAGAGACCCAGTACTTC. Translation: CASSQEGRQETQYF.

The CDR3 coding sequence is TGTGCCATCAGTGAGTCGAAGGGGAATCCTGAAGCTTTCTTT. Its protein product is CAISESKGNPEAFF. The chain couples TRBV10-3 to TRBJ1-1; TRBD1 might be the D (5 bases). The CDR3 has 14 amino acids. Trimming pared 0 bases from V and 6 bases from J, leaving 11 bases between. CDR1 ENHRY and CDR2 SYGVKD come from the germline V gene.

The chain employs TRBV2 and TRBJ2-7, with TRBD1 identical over 7 bases. CDR3 size: 15 residues. Germline lookup yields CDR1 SNHLY and CDR2 FYNNEI. The V gene end was trimmed by 5 bases and the J gene end by 2 bases; junction bases not matched to a gene: 9. CDR3: CASSRTRGGPYEQYF. CDR3 nucleotide sequence: TGTGCCAGCAGTCGAACCAGAGGGGGCCCCTACGAGCAGTACTTC.

This chain links TRBV7-9 with TRBJ2-4; D is undetermined. The V gene lost 0 bases and the J gene lost 7 bases, with 16 bases spanning the gap. This CDR3 spans 16 amino acids. CDR1 is SEHNR, CDR2 FQNEAQ, per germline (reference sequence). The CDR3 protein is CASSLATGTPGNIQYF. CDR3 DNA sequence: TGTGCCAGCAGCTTAGCCACGGGTACCCCTGGGAACATTCAGTACTTC.

The chain recombines TRBV30 with TRBJ2-3; 7 nucleotides align to TRBD1. The junction had 5 bases not matched to a gene; V was cut back by 2 bases and J by 0 bases. The CDR3 is 15 residues long. Germline V lookup: CDR1 GTSNPN, CDR2 SVGIG (reference sequence). This CDR3 reads CAWSPGTVSTDTQYF. CDR3 nucleotides: TGTGCCTGGAGTCCCGGGACAGTTAGCACAGATACGCAGTATTTT.

The chain couples TRBV20-1 to TRBJ1-6; D not certain. From germline, CDR1 is DFQATT and CDR2 SNEGSKA (reference sequence). This CDR3 spans 14 amino acids. The germline V and J ends were trimmed by 0 bases and 6 bases, with 9 bases remaining between them. The CDR3: CSAREGRSNSPLHF. For the CDR3, the DNA is TGCAGTGCTAGAGAGGGCAGGTCTAATTCACCCCTCCACTTT.

The chain links TRBV7-2 to TRBJ2-7, with D perhaps matching TRBD1 (6 bases). V was shortened by 4 bases and J by 1 base, with 17 bases between the two germline ends. The CDR3 extends over 16 amino acids. Germline-derived CDR1 and CDR2 are SGHTA and FQGNSA. DNA for the CDR3: TGTGCCAGCAGCTCTTACTCTCGGACAGATTCCTACGAGCAGTACTTC. It codes for CASSSYSRTDSYEQYF. The complete variable domain, with remaining parts taken from reference TRBV7-2 and TRBJ2-7, reads GAGVSQSPSNKVTEKGKDVELRCDPISGHTALYWYRQSLGQGLEFLIYFQGNSAPDKSGLPSDRFSAERTGGSVSTLTIQRTQQEDSAVYLCASSSYSRTDSYEQYFGPGTRLTVT.

The chain combines TRBV6-2 or TRBV6-3 with TRBJ2-7; D is perhaps TRBD1 (6 bases). The CDR3 is 16 amino acids. V was cut by 0 bases and J by 3 bases, with 15 bases left in between. Germline V gene data show CDR1 as MNHEY and CDR2 as SVGEGT. CDR3 nucleotide sequence: TGTGCCAGCAGTTACTCGTTTTTCGAGACAGGCTACGAGCAGTACTTC. Translation gives CASSYSFFETGYEQYF.

This clonotype showed up just a few times. The V call is TRBV18, the J call TRBJ2-2; 7 nucleotides align to TRBD2. The CDR3 is made up of 16 amino acids. Germline trimming cut 6 bases from V and 1 base from J; bases unmatched to any gene: 8. Germline-derived CDR1 and CDR2 are KGHSH and LQKENI. The CDR3 here is CASSSGLGLNTGELFF. CDR3 sequence (DNA): TGTGCCAGCTCGTCAGGACTAGGTCTGAACACCGGGGAGCTGTTTTTT.

The chain is built from TRBV12-3 or TRBV12-4 and TRBJ2-1; 7 bases agree with TRBD1. The assigned J gene may be wrong: the sequence end matches TRBJ2-7 better. CDR3 length equals 16 residues. The CDR3 DNA is TGTGCCAGCACCTCCAGAGGCAGGGACAGATACAATGAGCAGTACTTC. This gives the protein CASTSRGRDRYNEQYF.

The count of this clonotype is one. The rearrangement uses TRBV15 and TRBJ2-7, with D unresolved. The CDR3 length is 14 residues. Germline values: CDR1 LNHNV, CDR2 YYDKDF (reference sequence). V was clipped by 7 bases and J by 1 base, with 14 bases between them. The chain's CDR3 is CATTVRLQSYEQYF. The CDR3 DNA sequence: TGTGCCACCACGGTCAGGTTGCAGTCCTACGAGCAGTACTTC.

This clonotype has a count of ten or more. V and J are TRBV29-1 and TRBJ1-2, with D hard to call. The CDR3 totals 9 residues. V lost 7 bases and J 8 bases, leaving 8 bases between the germline ends. Germline values: CDR1 SQVTM, CDR2 ANQGSEA. CDR3 coding DNA: TGCAGCGCGGACGCAGGCTACACCTTC. It translates to CSADAGYTF.